Listed below are T cell receptor beta chains from one sample, sequenced in a study of response to subunit inactivated influenza vaccine. From the RT-PCR reads, TCRdb called clonotypes with MiXCR, one entry per CDR3 protein. The sample contains about 650,000 distinct CDR3 sequences, roughly 15% of which appear only once. The sequenced sample was PBMCs from blood, obtained 14 days before vaccination. The receptors were gathered from a man between 50 and 59 years old who received an inactivated influenza vaccine. Each CDR3 is given with its conserved first and last residue. D genes are given only for firm matches. Expanded clones get a size class; other rows say once, few or many, or leave the size out.

clone_size: NA
j_call: TRBJ1-1
v_call: TRBV10-1
d_call: NA
cdr3_aa: CASSQDGNTEAFF
cdr3_nt: TGCGCCAGCAGTCAGGACGGGAACACTGAAGCTTTCTTT

clone_size: NA
j_call: TRBJ2-3
v_call: TRBV30
d_call: TRBD2
cdr3_aa: CAWGGLSGSPDTQYF
cdr3_nt: TGTGCCTGGGGGGGATTGAGCGGGAGTCCAGATACGCAGTATTTT

clone_size: many
j_call: TRBJ2-3
v_call: TRBV7-9
d_call: TRBD2
cdr3_aa: CASSLYAGGPTDTQYF
cdr3_nt: TGTGCCAGCAGCTTATACGCGGGAGGGCCCACAGATACGCAGTATTTT

clone_size: few
j_call: TRBJ2-7
v_call: TRBV4-2
d_call: TRBD1
cdr3_aa: CASSQPGQGANEQYF
cdr3_nt: TGTGCCAGCAGCCAACCGGGACAGGGGGCCAACGAGCAGTACTTC

clone_size: NA
j_call: TRBJ1-3
v_call: TRBV20-1
d_call: NA
cdr3_aa: CSAKPGNTIYF
cdr3_nt: TGCAGTGCTAAACCTGGAAACACCATATATTTT

clone_size: few
j_call: TRBJ2-1
v_call: TRBV24-1
d_call: TRBD2
cdr3_aa: CATSDFLAGVASYNEQFF
cdr3_nt: TGTGCCACCAGTGATTTTCTAGCGGGAGTGGCGAGCTACAATGAGCAGTTCTTC

clone_size: NA
j_call: TRBJ2-7
v_call: TRBV7-8
d_call: NA
cdr3_aa: CASSSSTGTPSYEQYF
cdr3_nt: TGTGCCAGCAGCTCGTCAACCGGGACACCCTCCTACGAGCAGTACTTC

clone_size: NA
j_call: TRBJ2-3
v_call: TRBV28
d_call: TRBD2
cdr3_aa: CASSYASGRPDTQYF
cdr3_nt: TGTGCCAGCAGTTACGCTAGCGGGAGACCAGATACGCAGTATTTT

clone_size: NA
j_call: TRBJ2-1
v_call: TRBV27
d_call: TRBD2
cdr3_aa: CASSLYSSGIFREQFF
cdr3_nt: TGTGCCAGCAGTTTATATTCTAGCGGGATTTTTCGGGAGCAGTTCTTC

clone_size: once
j_call: TRBJ2-7
v_call: TRBV29-1
d_call: TRBD1
cdr3_aa: CSVELRGGATEQYF
cdr3_nt: TGCAGCGTTGAGTTAAGAGGGGGCGCAACCGAGCAGTACTTC

clone_size: NA
j_call: TRBJ2-4
v_call: TRBV5-6
d_call: NA
cdr3_aa: CASSSRNIQYF
cdr3_nt: TGTGCCAGCAGCTCTAGGAACATTCAGTACTTC

clone_size: few
j_call: TRBJ2-2
v_call: TRBV10-1
d_call: NA
cdr3_aa: CASSESHYTGELFF
cdr3_nt: TGCGCCAGCAGTGAGTCCCATTACACCGGGGAGCTGTTTTTT

clone_size: NA
j_call: TRBJ2-5
v_call: TRBV18
d_call: NA
cdr3_aa: CASSPQRGSETQYF
cdr3_nt: TGTGCCAGCTCACCACAGAGGGGCTCTGAGACCCAGTACTTC

clone_size: NA
j_call: TRBJ2-4
v_call: TRBV29-1
d_call: NA
cdr3_aa: CSATGGPGGTSAKNIQYF
cdr3_nt: TGCAGCGCCACTGGGGGGCCAGGGGGGACCTCAGCCAAAAACATTCAGTACTTC

clone_size: many
j_call: TRBJ2-5
v_call: TRBV4-3
d_call: TRBD2
cdr3_aa: CASSRGLADLQETQYF
cdr3_nt: TGCGCCAGCAGCCGGGGACTAGCGGACCTCCAAGAGACCCAGTACTTC

clone_size: few
j_call: TRBJ2-7
v_call: TRBV7-2
d_call: NA
cdr3_aa: CASSLEWSEQYF
cdr3_nt: TGTGCCAGCAGCTTAGAATGGAGTGAGCAGTACTTC

clone_size: NA
j_call: TRBJ1-2
v_call: TRBV12-3/TRBV12-4
d_call: NA
cdr3_aa: CASRLREDYGYTF
cdr3_nt: TGTGCCAGCAGGCTGAGGGAGGACTATGGCTACACCTTC

clone_size: NA
j_call: TRBJ2-5
v_call: TRBV5-1
d_call: NA
cdr3_aa: CASSSTGWRGQETQYF
cdr3_nt: TGCGCCAGCAGCTCCACAGGGTGGAGGGGGCAAGAGACCCAGTACTTC

clone_size: NA
j_call: TRBJ2-4
v_call: TRBV4-3
d_call: NA
cdr3_aa: CASNPPAQKNIQYF
cdr3_nt: TGCGCCAGCAACCCACCAGCCCAGAAAAACATTCAGTACTTC

clone_size: NA
j_call: TRBJ2-7
v_call: TRBV7-9
d_call: TRBD2
cdr3_aa: CASSPTSGNIYEQYF
cdr3_nt: TGTGCCAGCAGCCCGACTAGCGGGAATATCTACGAGCAGTACTTC

clone_size: few
j_call: TRBJ2-7
v_call: TRBV20-1
d_call: NA
cdr3_aa: CSARLMRGGGRVREQYF
cdr3_nt: TGCAGTGCTAGATTAATGCGGGGAGGCGGCAGGGTCCGCGAGCAGTACTTC

clone_size: many
j_call: TRBJ2-1
v_call: TRBV18
d_call: TRBD1
cdr3_aa: CASSPRDRGYNEQFF
cdr3_nt: TGTGCCAGCAGTCCCCGGGACAGGGGTTACAATGAGCAGTTCTTC

clone_size: NA
j_call: TRBJ2-7
v_call: TRBV10-2
d_call: TRBD1
cdr3_aa: CASSKHRGQQYF
cdr3_nt: TGCGCCAGCAGTAAGCACAGGGGGCAGCAGTACTTC

clone_size: few
j_call: TRBJ2-5
v_call: TRBV6-2/TRBV6-3
d_call: NA
cdr3_aa: CASSYGGTPRETQYF
cdr3_nt: TGTGCCAGCAGTTACGGTGGGACACCGAGGGAGACCCAGTACTTC

clone_size: NA
j_call: TRBJ2-6
v_call: TRBV4-2
d_call: NA
cdr3_aa: CASSQDQNRVDPPKSGANVLSF
cdr3_nt: TGTGCCAGCAGCCAAGACCAAAACAGGGTGGACCCCCCTAAGTCTGGGGCCAACGTCCTGAGTTTC

clone_size: few
j_call: TRBJ2-7
v_call: TRBV11-2
d_call: TRBD1
cdr3_aa: CASSFTGVDEQYF
cdr3_nt: TGTGCCAGCAGCTTTACAGGGGTCGACGAGCAGTACTTC

clone_size: NA
j_call: TRBJ2-7
v_call: TRBV7-2
d_call: NA
cdr3_aa: CVSSLSPRSSYEQYF
cdr3_nt: TGTGTCAGCAGCTTAAGCCCGAGAAGCTCCTACGAGCAGTACTTC